The sequence of this TCR beta chain was determined in a study of blood T cell repertoires in COVID-19. Study-wide background: PBMCs, B-cell-depleted T cells, or T cells were the source of the cDNA or gDNA that made up the material.

V was pared by 0 bases and J by 1 base, with 12 bases between. The CDR3 loop spans 16 amino acids. From germline, CDR1 is MNHEY and CDR2 SVGAGI. Only in-frame clones appear in the TCRdb table, and some are missing; sequencing was by immunoSEQ multiplex PCR. Among 200,000 to 250,000 clones listed, 85% to 90% were seen once. The source material was peripheral blood. The sequence was obtained from a man aged 30 to 39 with COVID-19, enrolled during active disease. The chain links TRBV6-5 to TRBJ1-2; tentatively, D is TRBD1 (6 bases). The CDR3 protein is CASSYSQTGVNYGYTF. CDR3 nucleotide sequence: TGTGCCAGCAGTTACTCTCAGACAGGAGTTAACTATGGCTACACCTTC.